This T cell receptor (beta chain) was profiled in a study of CD8 T cells in Susac syndrome. With 8 bases removed from V and 4 bases from J, the gap between germline ends came to 11 bases. The CDR3 runs to 12 residues. The germline gives CDR1 MNHEY, CDR2 SVGAGI. This clonotype was seen a single time. Roughly 0.45 to 1 ug RNA was reverse transcribed with random hexamers. TCRdb passed the immunoSEQ multiplex PCR reads through MiXCR, listing each CDR3 protein once. The profile shows 95,000 to 150,000 distinct CDR3 sequences, just under 95% of them singletons. The Susac syndrome patients fit the recently defined diagnostic criteria for definite or probable disease.

The clonotype was recovered from a human donor with Susac syndrome. V usage is TRBV6-5 and J usage is TRBJ1-1; D uncertain. The specimen was CD8+ T cells from PBMCs. CDR3 bases: TGTGCCAGCGGCGAAAGTGGCACTGAAGCTTTCTTT. It codes for CASGESGTEAFF.